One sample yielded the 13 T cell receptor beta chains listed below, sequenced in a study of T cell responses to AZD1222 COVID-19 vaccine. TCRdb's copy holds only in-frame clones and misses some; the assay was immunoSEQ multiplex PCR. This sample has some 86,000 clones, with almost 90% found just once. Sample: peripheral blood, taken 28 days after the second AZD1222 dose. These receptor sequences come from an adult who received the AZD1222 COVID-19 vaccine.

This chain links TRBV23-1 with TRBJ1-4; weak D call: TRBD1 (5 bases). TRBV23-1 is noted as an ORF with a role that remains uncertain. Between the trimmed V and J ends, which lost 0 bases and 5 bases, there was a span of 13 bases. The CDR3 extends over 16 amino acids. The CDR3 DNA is TGCGCCAGCAGTCAATCGCAGGGTTGGGGAAATGAAAAACTGTTTTTT. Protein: CASSQSQGWGNEKLFF.

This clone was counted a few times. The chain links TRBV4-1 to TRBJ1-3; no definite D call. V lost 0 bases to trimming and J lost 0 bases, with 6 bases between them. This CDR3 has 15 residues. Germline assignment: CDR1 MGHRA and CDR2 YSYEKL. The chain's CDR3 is CASSQDRRSGNTIYF. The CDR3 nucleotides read TGCGCCAGCAGCCAAGATCGGCGCTCTGGAAACACCATATATTTT.

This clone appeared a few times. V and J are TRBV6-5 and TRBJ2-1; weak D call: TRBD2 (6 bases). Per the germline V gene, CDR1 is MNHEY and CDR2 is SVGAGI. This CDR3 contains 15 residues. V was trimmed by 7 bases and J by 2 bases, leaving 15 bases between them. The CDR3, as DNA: TGTGCCAGCATCTCAGCGGGCATTACCTACAATGAGCAGTTCTTC. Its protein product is CASISAGITYNEQFF.

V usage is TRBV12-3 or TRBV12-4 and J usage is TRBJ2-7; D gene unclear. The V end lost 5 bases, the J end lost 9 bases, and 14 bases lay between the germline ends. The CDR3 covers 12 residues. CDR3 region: CASSGWASGQYF. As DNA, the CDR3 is TGTGCCAGCAGTGGATGGGCTTCAGGGCAGTACTTC.

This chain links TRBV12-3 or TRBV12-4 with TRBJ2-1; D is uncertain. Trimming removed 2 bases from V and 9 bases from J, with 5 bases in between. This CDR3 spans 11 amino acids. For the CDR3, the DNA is TGTGCCAGCAGTTTAAGAACTGAGCAGTTCTTC. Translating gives CASSLRTEQFF.

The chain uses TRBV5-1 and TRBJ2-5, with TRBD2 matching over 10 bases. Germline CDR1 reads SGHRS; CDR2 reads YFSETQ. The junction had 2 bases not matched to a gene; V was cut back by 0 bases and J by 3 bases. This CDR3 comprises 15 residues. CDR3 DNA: TGCGCCAGCAGCTTGGCTAGCGGGAGAGAAGAGACCCAGTACTTC. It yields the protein CASSLASGREETQYF.

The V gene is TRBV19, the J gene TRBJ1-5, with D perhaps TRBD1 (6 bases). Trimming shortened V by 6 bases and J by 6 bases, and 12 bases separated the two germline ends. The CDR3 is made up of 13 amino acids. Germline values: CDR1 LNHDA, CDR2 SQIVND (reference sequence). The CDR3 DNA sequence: TGTGCCAGTAGCAGGGGTGCAGTTCAGCCCCAGCATTTT. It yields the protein CASSRGAVQPQHF.

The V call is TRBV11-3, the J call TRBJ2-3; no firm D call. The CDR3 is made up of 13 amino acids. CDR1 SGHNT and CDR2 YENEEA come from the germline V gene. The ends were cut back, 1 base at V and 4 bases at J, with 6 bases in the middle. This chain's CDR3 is CASSLAVPDTQYF. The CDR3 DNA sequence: TGTGCCAGCAGCTTAGCGGTCCCAGATACGCAGTATTTT.

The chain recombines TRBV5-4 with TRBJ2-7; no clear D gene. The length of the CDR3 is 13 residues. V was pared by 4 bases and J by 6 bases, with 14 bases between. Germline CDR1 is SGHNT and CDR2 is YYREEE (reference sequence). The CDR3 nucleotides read TGTGCCAGCAGCCTCCGGCTAGACGGCGAGCAGTACTTC. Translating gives CASSLRLDGEQYF.

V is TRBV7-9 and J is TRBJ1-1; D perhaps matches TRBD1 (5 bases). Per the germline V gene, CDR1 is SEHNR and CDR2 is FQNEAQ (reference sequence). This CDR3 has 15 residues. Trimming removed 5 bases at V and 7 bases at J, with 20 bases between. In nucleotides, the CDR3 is TGTGCCAGCAGCCCTGGGACCGGGGCCGACCTTGAAGCTTTCTTT. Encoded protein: CASSPGTGADLEAFF.

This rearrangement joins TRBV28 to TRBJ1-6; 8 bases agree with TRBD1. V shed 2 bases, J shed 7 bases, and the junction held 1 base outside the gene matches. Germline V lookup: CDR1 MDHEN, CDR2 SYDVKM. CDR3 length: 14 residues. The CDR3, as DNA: TGTGCCAGCAGTTTACCAGGGGGCAATTCACCCCTCCACTTT. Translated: CASSLPGGNSPLHF. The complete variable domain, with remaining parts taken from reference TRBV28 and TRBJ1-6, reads DVKVTQSSRYLVKRTGEKVFLECVQDMDHENMFWYRQDPGLGLRLIYFSYDVKMKEKGDIPEGYSVSREKKERFSLILESASTNQTSMYLCASSLPGGNSPLHFGNGTRLTVT.

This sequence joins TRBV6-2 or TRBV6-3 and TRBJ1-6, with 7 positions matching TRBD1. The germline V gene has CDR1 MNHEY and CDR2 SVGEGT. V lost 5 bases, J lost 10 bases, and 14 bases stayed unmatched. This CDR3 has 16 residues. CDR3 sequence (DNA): TGTGCCAGCAGTGGACCGACAGGGATGTTCGGATCACCCCTCCACTTT. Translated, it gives CASSGPTGMFGSPLHF.

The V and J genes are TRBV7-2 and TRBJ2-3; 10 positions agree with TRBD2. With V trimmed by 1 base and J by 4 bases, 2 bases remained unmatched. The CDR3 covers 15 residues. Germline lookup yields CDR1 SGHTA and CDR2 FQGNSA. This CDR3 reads CASSLEAGGSDTQYF. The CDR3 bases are TGTGCCAGCAGCTTAGAAGCGGGAGGGTCAGATACGCAGTATTTT.